This TCR beta chain is from a study of blood T cell repertoires in COVID-19. Study-level background: The samples span acute and convalescent COVID-19 from the United States, Italy and Spain. PBMCs, B-cell-depleted T cells, or T cells provided the cDNA or gDNA that made up the material.

The CDR3 runs 16 residues. CDR1 and CDR2 (germline): MNHNY, SVGAGI (reference sequence). V shed 11 bases and J shed 0 bases, with 20 bases lying between them. Per the study methods: Researchers report that nucleated cell counts were estimated from reference gene primer amplification. Here immunoSEQ multiplex PCR was the method, and the copy in TCRdb shows in-frame clones only, minus some. V and J calls and clone size follow that table, whereas D and trimming were derived from the DNA. Among approximately 50,000 clones listed, roughly 90% were seen once. This TCR came from a human donor in a cohort sampled during active COVID-19. This chain joins TRBV6-6 and TRBJ1-5, with D hard to call. The sample was peripheral blood. The CDR3 DNA is TGTGCCCAAAGAAAACCCCGGCGGTGTAGCAATCAGCCCCAGCATTTT. It is translated as CAQRKPRRCSNQPQHF.